This T cell receptor beta chain comes out of a study of PD-L1 blockade in urothelial cancer. The overall study: Across blood samples, T cells had a median count of 141,255.

The table came from immunoSEQ multiplex PCR; TCRdb's copy has only in-frame clones and leaves some out. Among around 53,000 clones, 75% to 90% were seen once, and the ten largest hold 5.8%. There were between 1 and 8 samples from each patient, taken pretreatment and on-treatment. The CDR3 has 14 amino acids. V was clipped by 5 bases and J by 3 bases, with 14 bases between them. Germline loops: CDR1 SGHTA, CDR2 FQGNSA. Overall study results and limits: Patients who had durable benefit saw their tumor-associated blood clones expand more at 3 weeks.

Worth noting for this clone: The antigen is not known.

The sequence derives from a man between 40 and 49 years old with urothelial cancer. The chain couples TRBV7-2 to TRBJ2-7; perhaps TRBD2 as D (5 bases). The material was PBMCs, obtained around atezolizumab (anti-PD-L1) treatment. This CDR3 reads CASSPDSRGYEQYF. CDR3 bases: TGTGCCAGCAGCCCTGACTCCCGGGGCTACGAGCAGTACTTC.